This T cell receptor beta chain emerged from a study of T cells in Graves' hyperthyroidism and ophthalmopathy. This clonotype was detected ten times or more. RNA transcripts gave rise to amplified TCR beta CDR3 regions. Primed by the HTBI set, a first-round RT-PCR was run on the TCR CDR3. A single record per CDR3 protein comes from TCRdb applying MiXCR to the multiplex PCR reads. There are hundreds of thousands of distinct CDR3 sequences in the sample; 15% to 20% occur only once, and approximately 20% lies in the top ten. Germline CDR1 is KGHDR and CDR2 is SFDVKD. This CDR3 is 15 amino acids long. Deletions cut 12 bases from V and 1 base from J, with 21 bases between. The study based diagnoses on clinical symptoms, serum thyroxine and TRAb, thyroid ultrasound and orbital computed tomography. Fresh peripheral blood, approximately 10 ml, was the source of the PBMCs.

V usage is TRBV24-1 and J usage is TRBJ2-7, with D possibly matching TRBD1 (6 bases). This sequence was found in a woman aged 18-29 years with Graves' hyperthyroidism. What was sequenced was blood. CDR3 DNA sequence: TGTGCCTCGCGACAGGAGATCCCTAATTCCTACGAGCAGTACTTC. The encoded protein is CASRQEIPNSYEQYF.